This T cell receptor beta chain originates from a study of blood T cell repertoires in COVID-19. Study-wide background: The study drew acute and convalescent COVID-19 samples from the United States, Italy and Spain.

The data were produced by immunoSEQ multiplex PCR, yet TCRdb's version contains in-frame clones alone and is incomplete. The data hold around 60,000 clones, with around 82% observed a single time. V was shortened by 0 bases and J by 10 bases, with 14 bases between the two germline ends. The V gene's germline CDR1 is SGHRS and CDR2 YFSETQ. The CDR3 has 14 residues. V is TRBV5-1 and J is TRBJ2-1; weak D call: TRBD2 (6 bases). The specimen was peripheral blood. This TCR was recovered from a man aged 55 to 70 with acute or convalescent COVID-19. CDR3 loop: CASSLDGGTGEQFF. The DNA for the CDR3 is TGCGCCAGCAGCTTGGATGGGGGGACGGGCGAGCAGTTCTTC.